This TCR beta chain originates from a study of blood T cells in healthy people across ages. A second about 6 to 12 cycle PCR used barcoded and J-beta primers. A template-switch adaptor that had 12 random nucleotides put a tag on each cDNA molecule. TCRdb re-called the 5' RACE reads through MiXCR, storing one row per CDR3 protein. Of about 1,600,000 distinct CDR3 sequences in the sample, 42% were seen once. This CDR3 region has 14 residues. Trimming left V 4 bases short and J 4 bases short, with 12 bases between. Germline values: CDR1 MGHDK, CDR2 SYGVNS. Sequencing was carried out using blood. The chain recombines TRBV25-1 with TRBJ2-3; D unclear. The receptor was isolated from a woman aged 18-29 years in good health. As DNA, the CDR3 is TGTGCCAGCAGTGCCATATTGCTCTCAGATACGCAGTATTTT. Residues: CASSAILLSDTQYF. Full variable domain (missing parts from reference TRBV25-1 and TRBJ2-3): EADIYQTPRYLVIGTGKKITLECSQTMGHDKMYWYQQDPGMELHLIHYSYGVNSTEKGDLSSESTVSRIRTEHFPLTLESARPSHTSQYLCASSAILLSDTQYFGPGTRLTVL.